This is a list of T cell receptor beta chains from one sample in a study of tumor and adjacent non-tumor tissue in lung cancer. TCRdb re-called the multiplex PCR reads through MiXCR, storing one row per CDR3 protein. Counted here are about 110,000 distinct CDR3 sequences, under 65% occurring once; the ten biggest clones make up roughly 19%. Input material: distant non-tumor lung tissue. The receptor source for this set is a man aged 60-69 years with non-small cell lung cancer. Both conserved end residues are part of each CDR3. The D gene is left open where the match is weak. The size of a clone is reported for some rows only, either as once, few or many, or as a class for expanded clones.

TRBJ2-5,TRBV12-3/TRBV12-4,TRBD2,14,once,CASKFGLAGETQYF,TGTGCCAGCAAATTCGGACTAGCGGGAGAGACCCAGTACTTC
TRBJ2-1,TRBV11-3,TRBD2,14,-,CACSWAGLANGQFF,TGTGCCTGCAGCTGGGCAGGACTAGCGAATGGGCAGTTCTTC
TRBJ2-1,TRBV24-1,-,16,-,CATSDPRERAYNEQFF,TGTGCCACCAGTGATCCCCGGGAGAGGGCCTACAATGAGCAGTTCTTC
TRBJ2-7,TRBV7-2,-,15,-,CASSSPGLSSYGQYF,TGTGCCAGCAGTAGCCCGGGCCTCAGCTCCTACGGGCAGTACTTC
TRBJ2-5,TRBV6-1,-,17,-,CASRRKTGTRVEETQYF,TGTGCGAGCAGACGGAAGACCGGGACACGGGTTGAAGAGACCCAGTACTTC
TRBJ2-1,TRBV5-4,-,15,-,CASSRRTDNYSEQFF,TGTGCCAGCAGCCGAAGGACTGACAACTACAGTGAGCAGTTCTTC
TRBJ2-6,TRBV10-2,-,17,-,CDSSRGNAISGANVLTF,TGCGACAGCAGTAGAGGAAATGCAATCTCTGGGGCCAACGTCCTGACTTTC
TRBJ2-3,TRBV11-3,-,13,medium-sized,CASRRDSTDTQYF,TGTGCCAGCAGAAGGGATAGCACAGATACGCAGTATTTT
TRBJ2-7,TRBV4-3,-,17,-,CASSQVVLGYGFREQYF,TGCGCCAGCAGCCAAGTTGTCTTAGGGTACGGCTTTCGCGAGCAGTACTTC
TRBJ1-2,TRBV6-5,TRBD1,14,-,CASSWDSISGGYTF,TGTGCCAGCAGTTGGGACAGCATATCTGGCGGTTACACCTTC
TRBJ2-3,TRBV4-3,-,17,many,CASSQDEAGWGTDTQYF,TGCGCCAGCAGCCAAGATGAGGCAGGGTGGGGCACAGATACGCAGTATTTT
TRBJ1-1,TRBV5-1,-,13,-,CASSFLGDTEAFF,TGCGCCAGCAGCTTTCTGGGGGACACTGAGGCTTTCTTT
TRBJ2-1,TRBV5-1,TRBD1,13,-,CASSSDRVGEQFF,TGCGCCAGCAGCTCCGACAGGGTGGGTGAGCAGTTCTTC
TRBJ2-1,TRBV6-6,TRBD1,14,few,CASSGQGANNEQFF,TGTGCCAGCAGCGGACAGGGAGCGAACAATGAGCAGTTCTTC
TRBJ1-2,TRBV29-1,-,11,-,CSVWEGVGYTF,TGCAGCGTTTGGGAGGGGGTAGGCTACACCTTC
TRBJ1-2,TRBV6-6,TRBD1,17,many,CASSYQLQGADNYGYTF,TGTGCCAGCAGTTACCAACTACAGGGGGCGGATAACTATGGCTACACCTTC
TRBJ2-7,TRBV6-5,-,18,many,CASSYSMRNSGSSYEQYF,TGTGCCAGCAGTTACTCGATGAGAAACAGCGGGTCCTCCTACGAGCAGTACTTC
TRBJ1-6,TRBV20-1,-,15,-,CSAIEIPGSARPLYF,TGCAGTGCTATAGAGATTCCGGGCTCCGCGCGACCCCTCTACTTT
TRBJ2-3,TRBV12-3/TRBV12-4,TRBD2,16,few,CASTTGTSGVTDTRYF,TGTGCCAGCACCACCGGGACTAGCGGAGTCACGGATACGCGGTATTTT
TRBJ1-5,TRBV6-1,TRBD1,18,many,CASSPTGGSTFGNQPQHF,TGTGCCAGCAGCCCTACAGGGGGCTCGACATTTGGCAATCAGCCCCAGCATTTT
TRBJ2-3,TRBV20-1,TRBD2,16,many,CSARARLAGVADTQYF,TGCAGTGCTAGAGCGCGGCTAGCGGGAGTGGCAGATACGCAGTATTTT
TRBJ2-5,TRBV6-5,TRBD2,16,-,CASSYTSGGVEETQYF,TGTGCCAGCAGTTACACATCGGGGGGGGTGGAGGAGACCCAGTACTTC
TRBJ2-1,TRBV6-2/TRBV6-3,TRBD2,16,-,CDNSTPIIAGDNEQSF,TGTGACAACAGCACCCCGATAATAGCGGGGGACAATGAACAGTCCTTC
TRBJ2-4,TRBV11-1,-,19,-,CASSLDPGPHVLAKNIQYF,TGTGCCAGCAGCTTAGACCCGGGACCACATGTCCTGGCCAAAAACATCCAGTACTTC
TRBJ1-1,TRBV20-1,-,13,-,CSASDGSDTEAFF,TGCAGTGCTAGTGATGGTTCCGACACTGAAGCTTTCTTT
TRBJ2-6,TRBV28,-,15,few,CASNGRGGGANVLTF,TGTGCCAGCAATGGGCGTGGTGGTGGGGCCAACGTCCTGACTTTC
TRBJ1-5,TRBV6-1,TRBD1,15,-,CASSAQGANNQLQHF,TGTGCCAGCAGTGCACAGGGGGCGAACAATCAGCTCCAGCATTTT
TRBJ2-3,TRBV7-8,TRBD2,15,many,CASSLFGGAGDTQYF,TGTGCCAGCAGCTTATTCGGGGGGGCAGGGGATACGCAGTATTTT
TRBJ2-2,TRBV11-1,TRBD2,16,-,CASSLNSGIYKGELFF,TGTGCCAGCAGCTTAAATAGCGGGATTTACAAGGGGGAGCTGTTTTTT
TRBJ2-7,TRBV6-1,TRBD2,18,many,CASSEKASGRARFYEQYF,TGTGCCAGCAGTGAAAAGGCTAGCGGGAGGGCCCGATTCTACGAGCAGTACTTC
TRBJ2-3,TRBV29-1,-,12,-,CSVRQGDQAQYF,TGCAGCGTTCGGCAGGGCGATCAGGCCCAGTATTTT
TRBJ2-5,TRBV5-6,TRBD1,15,-,CASSKSWDSEETQYF,TGTGCTAGCAGTAAATCATGGGACAGCGAAGAGACCCAGTACTTC